This paragraph reports one TCR beta chain. This clonotype has only a few counts. Its binding antigen is unknown. Base qualities are not recorded, but no much larger clone differs from it by a single base. This entry is derived from a study of T-cell memory formation after mild COVID-19 (dated by TCRdb to 2020 to 2022). Study-level background: TCR sequence clusters from the two donors were found to be largely donor specific. Two young, previously healthy adult volunteers made up the cohort, one male and one female. Longitudinal TCRalpha and TCRbeta repertoire sequencing tracked T-cell clones expanding and contracting after mild COVID-19 in two donors.

CDR1 is given as MNHEY and CDR2 as SMNVEV, both from the germline V gene (reference sequence). Trimming takes 3 bases from V and 3 bases from J, and the germline ends sit 11 bases apart. From cysteine to phenylalanine, the CDR3 is 14 amino acids long. The DNA shown is the 42-base CDR3, in frame from base 1. For sequencing, an Illumina NovaSeq 6000 was employed. cDNA libraries for TCRalpha and TCRbeta were prepared by 5'RACE using constant-segment primers, with sample barcodes and unique molecular identifiers added. RNA was extracted from every sample with Trizol reagent. Libraries were amplified in two PCR steps, with a second sample barcode and Illumina TruSeq adapters added in the second step. Sequencing of the libraries was done on an Illumina NovaSeq, producing 2 x 150 bp paired-end reads. Per the original workflow: Demultiplexing of reads and collapsing into UMI-guided consensus sequences were performed with migec v1.2.7. Using mixcr v2.1.11, UMI consensuses were aligned to TRA and TRB V and J templates and then assembled into clonotypes. Clonotypes were classified as expanded or contracted when called significant by both edgeR and NoisET, with noise models trained on biological replicates. For edgeR calls, the thresholds were a false discovery rate-adjusted p below 0.01 and a log2 fold-change of 1. PCA with hierarchical clustering of max-normalized trajectories of the 1000 most abundant clonotypes was used as exploratory dynamics analysis. Separately sequenced CD4+ and CD8+ repertoires were used to assign a CD4 or CD8 phenotype to each responding clone. The raw public reads went through TCRdb reprocessing: fastp at Q25, MiXCR clone calling, in-frame beta chains kept. CDR3 protein sequences are deduplicated, and each keeps its most common genes and DNA. TCRdb's processing, not the authors', yielded these V and J calls. Present in this sample are 500,000 to 550,000 distinct CDR3 sequences, around 21% of which were seen just once. Of the sample, 12% falls within the top ten clones.

Findings and caveats that apply to the study as a whole: The study covered only a couple of mild cases, and larger cohorts including severe cases with pre-infection samples were considered necessary. Whether the second-wave clones peaking on day 37 were SARS-CoV-2 specific was not confirmed. Contracting CD4+ clones appeared mostly in the CM and EM memory subsets, whereas CD8+ clones were enriched in EMRA. Balanced CD4/CD8 phenotypes were observed for clones contracting from day 15 to 85, whereas a bias towards CD4+ was observed for a second wave of clones expanding from day 15 to 37. Some responding clones were detected in pre-infection memory, which suggested that pre-existing cross-reactive memory T cells had joined the SARS-CoV-2 response.

Ficoll-Paque density gradient centrifugation was the method used to isolate PBMCs. Material for sequencing was PBMCs or a T cell subset sorted from them (not recorded which). This sequence originates from an adult woman who had mild COVID-19 (a few samples of this study predate the infection). The sample titles of this study are shuffled in the database, so cell type and time point are left out; the donor was told from shared clones. This receptor chain uses TRBV27 and TRBJ2-5; no D gene call is confident. Here the CDR3 is given as CASSFVGTKETQYF. The bases read TGTGCCAGCAGTTTCGTTGGAACAAAAGAGACCCAGTACTTC.